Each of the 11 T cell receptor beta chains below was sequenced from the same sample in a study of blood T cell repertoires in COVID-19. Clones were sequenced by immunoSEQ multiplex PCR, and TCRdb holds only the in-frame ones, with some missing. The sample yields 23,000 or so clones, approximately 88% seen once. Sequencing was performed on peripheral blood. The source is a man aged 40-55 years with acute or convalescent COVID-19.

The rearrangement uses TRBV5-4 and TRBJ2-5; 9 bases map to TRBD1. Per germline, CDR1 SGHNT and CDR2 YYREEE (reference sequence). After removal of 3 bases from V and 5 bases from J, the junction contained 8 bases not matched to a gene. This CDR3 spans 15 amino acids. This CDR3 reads CASSYRGQGGETQYF. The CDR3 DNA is TGTGCCAGCAGCTACAGGGGACAGGGTGGGGAGACCCAGTACTTC. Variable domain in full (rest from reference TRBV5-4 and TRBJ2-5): ETGVTQSPTHLIKTRGQQVTLRCSSQSGHNTVSWYQQALGQGPQFIFQYYREEENGRGNFPPRFSGLQFPNYSSELNVNALELDDSALYLCASSYRGQGGETQYFGPGTRLLVL.

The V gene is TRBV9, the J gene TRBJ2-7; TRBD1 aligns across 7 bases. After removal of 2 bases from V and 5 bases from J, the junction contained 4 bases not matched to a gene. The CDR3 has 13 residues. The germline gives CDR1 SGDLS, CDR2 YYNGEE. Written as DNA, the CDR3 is TGTGCCAGCAGCGTGACAGGGCAGGACGAGCAGTACTTC. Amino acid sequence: CASSVTGQDEQYF.

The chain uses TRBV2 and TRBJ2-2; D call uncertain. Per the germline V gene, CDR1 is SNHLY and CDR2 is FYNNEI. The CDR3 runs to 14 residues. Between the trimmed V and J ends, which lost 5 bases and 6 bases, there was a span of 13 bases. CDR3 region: CASSSNLHSGELFF. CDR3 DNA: TGTGCCAGCAGTTCTAACCTTCACTCCGGGGAGCTGTTTTTT.

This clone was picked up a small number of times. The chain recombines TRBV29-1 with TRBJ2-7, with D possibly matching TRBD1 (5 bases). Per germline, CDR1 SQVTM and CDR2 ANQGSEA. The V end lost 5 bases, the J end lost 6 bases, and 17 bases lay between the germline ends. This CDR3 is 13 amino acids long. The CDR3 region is CSVSYDEGAEQYF. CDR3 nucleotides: TGCAGCGTTTCGTACGACGAAGGGGCCGAGCAGTACTTC.

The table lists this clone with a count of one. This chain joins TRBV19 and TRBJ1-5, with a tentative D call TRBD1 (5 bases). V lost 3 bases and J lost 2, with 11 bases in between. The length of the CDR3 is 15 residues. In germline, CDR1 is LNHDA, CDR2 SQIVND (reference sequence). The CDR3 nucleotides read TGTGCCAGTAGTATGATGGGGGGAGGCAATCAGCCCCAGCATTTT. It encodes CASSMMGGGNQPQHF. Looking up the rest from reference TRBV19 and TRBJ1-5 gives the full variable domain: DGGITQSPKYLFRKEGQNVTLSCEQNLNHDAMYWYRQDPGQGLRLIYYSQIVNDFQKGDIAEGYSVSREKKESFPLTVTSAQKNPTAFYLCASSMMGGGNQPQHFGDGTRLSIL.

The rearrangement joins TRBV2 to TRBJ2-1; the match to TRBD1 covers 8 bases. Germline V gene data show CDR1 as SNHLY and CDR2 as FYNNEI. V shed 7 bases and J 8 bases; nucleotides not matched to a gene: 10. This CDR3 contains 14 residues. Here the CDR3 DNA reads TGTGCCAGCATAACGGACAGGGCTGGCCATGAGCAGTTCTTC. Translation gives CASITDRAGHEQFF.

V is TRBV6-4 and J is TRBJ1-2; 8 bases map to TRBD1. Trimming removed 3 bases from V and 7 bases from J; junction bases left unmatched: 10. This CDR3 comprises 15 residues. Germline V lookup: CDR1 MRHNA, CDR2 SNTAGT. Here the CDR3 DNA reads TGTGCCAGCAGTGATTCCCCGGGACAGGATAGTGGCTACACCTTC. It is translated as CASSDSPGQDSGYTF.

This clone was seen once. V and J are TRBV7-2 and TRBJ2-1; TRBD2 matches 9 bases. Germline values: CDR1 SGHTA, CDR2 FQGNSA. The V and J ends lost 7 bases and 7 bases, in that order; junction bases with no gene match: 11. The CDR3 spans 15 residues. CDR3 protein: CASMSRGGAWNEQFF. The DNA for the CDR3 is TGTGCCAGCATGTCCCGCGGGGGGGCCTGGAATGAGCAGTTCTTC.

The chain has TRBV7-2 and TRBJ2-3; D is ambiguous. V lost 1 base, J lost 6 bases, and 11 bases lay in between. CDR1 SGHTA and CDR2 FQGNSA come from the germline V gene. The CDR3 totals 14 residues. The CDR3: CASSLVGFADTQYF. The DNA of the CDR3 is TGTGCCAGCAGCTTAGTCGGGTTTGCGGATACGCAGTATTTT. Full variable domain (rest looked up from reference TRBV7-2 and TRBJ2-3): GAGVSQSPSNKVTEKGKDVELRCDPISGHTALYWYRQSLGQGLEFLIYFQGNSAPDKSGLPSDRFSAERTGGSVSTLTIQRTQQEDSAVYLCASSLVGFADTQYFGPGTRLTVL.

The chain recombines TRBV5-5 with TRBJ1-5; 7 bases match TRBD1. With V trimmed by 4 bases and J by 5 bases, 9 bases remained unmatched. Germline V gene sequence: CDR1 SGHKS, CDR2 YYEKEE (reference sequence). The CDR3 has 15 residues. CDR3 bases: TGTGCCAGCAGCCCGACCGGGACAGTTCATCAGCCCCAGCATTTT. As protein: CASSPTGTVHQPQHF.

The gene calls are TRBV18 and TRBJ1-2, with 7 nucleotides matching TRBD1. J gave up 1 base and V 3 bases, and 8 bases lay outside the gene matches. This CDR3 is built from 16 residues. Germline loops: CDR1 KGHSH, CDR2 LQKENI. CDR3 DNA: TGTGCCAGCTCACCCTTCCGGGACAGCAATAACTATGGCTACACCTTC. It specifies CASSPFRDSNNYGYTF.